This TCR beta chain was identified in a study of T-cell reconstitution after alpha-beta-depleted transplantation in children. During its preparation, the TCRbeta library received unique molecular identifiers. TCRdb reprocessed the PCR reads with MiXCR, giving one entry per CDR3 protein. The repertoire has 380,000 or so distinct CDR3 sequences, about an eighth of them found once; the top ten carry about 4%. Germline-derived CDR1 and CDR2 are DFQATT and SNEGSKA (reference sequence). The CDR3 totals 14 residues. V lost 3 bases and J lost 4, with 13 bases in between. This clonotype showed up many times. The chain is built from TRBV20-1 and TRBJ1-5, with D tentatively TRBD1 (5 bases). The receptor comes from a human donor who donated a stem cell graft to a child with Fanconi anemia. The specimen comprised PBMCs, sampled from the stem cell graft. CDR3 bases: TGCAGTGCTAGGACCGGGACGGGAAATCAGCCCCAGCATTTT. Its protein product is CSARTGTGNQPQHF.